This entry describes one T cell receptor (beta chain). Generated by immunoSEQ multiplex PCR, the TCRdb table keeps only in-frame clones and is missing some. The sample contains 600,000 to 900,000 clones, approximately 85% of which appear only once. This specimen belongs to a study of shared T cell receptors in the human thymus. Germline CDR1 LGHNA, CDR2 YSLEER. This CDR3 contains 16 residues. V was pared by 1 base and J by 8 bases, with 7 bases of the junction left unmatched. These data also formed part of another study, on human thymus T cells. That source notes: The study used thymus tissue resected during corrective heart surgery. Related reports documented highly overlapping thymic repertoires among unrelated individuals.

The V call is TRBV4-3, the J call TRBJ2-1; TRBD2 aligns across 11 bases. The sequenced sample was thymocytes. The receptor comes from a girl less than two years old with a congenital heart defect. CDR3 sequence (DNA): TGCGCCAGCAGCCAAGTCCTAGCGGGGGGCAAGGATGAGCAGTTCTTC. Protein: CASSQVLAGGKDEQFF.